Below are 20 T cell receptor beta chains sequenced from a single sample in a study of T cell changes during pregnancy in multiple sclerosis. Method: immunoSEQ multiplex PCR; TCRdb's copy keeps in-frame clones and lacks some. The top ten clones hold approximately 0.67% of a sample with tens of thousands of clones, more than 75% of them seen once. The source was CD4+ T cells from peripheral blood mononuclear cells, collected in the second trimester of pregnancy. The receptors come from a female donor in good health, enrolled as a control in a pregnancy study.

The chain has TRBV19 and TRBJ1-1; D possibly corresponds to TRBD1 (6 bases). The germline V gene has CDR1 LNHDA and CDR2 SQIVND (reference sequence). This CDR3 has 13 residues. Trimming removed 9 bases from V and 3 bases from J, with 14 bases in between. In DNA, the CDR3 is TGTGCCAGCGCCTGGACAGAGGACACTGAAGCTTTCTTT. The encoded protein is CASAWTEDTEAFF.

The chain employs TRBV5-8 and TRBJ1-2, with D unresolved. Looked up from germline, CDR1 is SGHTS and CDR2 is YDEGEE. V lost 1 base and J lost 2, with 3 bases in between. This CDR3 spans 12 amino acids. Written as DNA, the CDR3 is TGTGCCAGCAGCTTGCGGAACTATGGCTACACCTTC. It specifies CASSLRNYGYTF.

This rearrangement joins TRBV2 to TRBJ1-2; the match to TRBD1 covers 9 bases. Germline CDR1 reads SNHLY; CDR2 reads FYNNEI. V dropped 8 bases and J dropped 8; count of bases not matched to a gene: 21. The CDR3 has 17 residues. Written as DNA, the CDR3 is TGTGCCAGCGCACCGGGGACAGGGACATCACTATGGAAGGGCTACACCTTC. Translation: CASAPGTGTSLWKGYTF.

This chain joins TRBV7-6 and TRBJ2-5, with D possibly matching TRBD1 (5 bases). The germline V gene encodes CDR1 SGHVS and CDR2 FNYEAQ. This CDR3 is built from 15 residues. Between the trimmed V and J ends, which lost 5 bases and 5 bases, there was a span of 18 bases. CDR3 coding DNA: TGTGCCAGCAGCCCAAACTCTAGGGGTGGGGAGACCCAGTACTTC. Protein product: CASSPNSRGGETQYF.

The rearrangement links TRBV2 to TRBJ1-2, with TRBD1 identical over 10 bases. The CDR3 totals 16 residues. With V trimmed by 2 bases and J by 6 bases, 9 bases remained unmatched. CDR1 and CDR2 (germline): SNHLY, FYNNEI. The CDR3 DNA reads as TGTGCCAGCAGTGAAACCGGGACAGGGGTGGGCGATGGCTACACCTTC. This gives the protein CASSETGTGVGDGYTF.

This clone showed up just once. V gene TRBV6-1 combines with J gene TRBJ1-6; 8 bases fit TRBD1. The V and J ends lost 7 bases and 6 bases, in that order; junction bases with no gene match: 2. In germline, CDR1 is MNHNS, CDR2 SASEGT. This CDR3 contains 13 residues. The CDR3 region has the DNA TGTGCCAGCATGGGACAGGCTAATTCACCCCTCCACTTT. This gives the protein CASMGQANSPLHF.

V gene TRBV2 combines with J gene TRBJ1-5, with D possibly matching TRBD1 (5 bases). V lost 8 bases and J 6 bases, leaving 8 bases between the germline ends. There are 11 residues in the CDR3. Germline CDR1 is SNHLY and CDR2 is FYNNEI. This CDR3 reads CASSGPQPQHF. CDR3 in DNA: TGTGCCAGCTCAGGGCCTCAGCCCCAGCATTTT. Full variable domain (outside the CDR3, taken from reference TRBV2 and TRBJ1-5): EPEVTQTPSHQVTQMGQEVILRCVPISNHLYFYWYRQILGQKVEFLVSFYNNEISEKSEIFDDQFSVERPDGSNFTLKIRSTKLEDSAMYFCASSGPQPQHFGDGTRLSIL.

This chain connects TRBV6-6 to TRBJ1-2; TRBD1 matches 7 bases. This CDR3 has 11 residues. Germline loops: CDR1 MNHNY, CDR2 SVGAGI (reference sequence). V gave up 8 bases and J gave up 8 bases; unmatched junction bases: 5. The CDR3 loop reads CASEGGWGYTF. CDR3 in DNA: TGTGCCAGCGAAGGGGGCTGGGGCTACACCTTC.

V usage is TRBV6-6 and J usage is TRBJ2-7; possibly TRBD1 for D (5 bases). CDR1 is MNHNY, CDR2 SVGAGI, per germline (reference sequence). The CDR3 covers 15 residues. V lost 6 bases, J lost 3 bases, and 18 bases lay in between. Here the CDR3 DNA reads TGTGCCAGCAGACTCCCAGGGTCTGGGGACTACGAGCAGTACTTC. It yields the protein CASRLPGSGDYEQYF.

This CDR3 reads CASSPEGASPLHF. Here the CDR3 DNA reads TGTGCCAGCTCACCAGAGGGCGCCTCACCCCTCCACTTT. The gene calls are TRBV18 and TRBJ1-6, with D unclear. The CDR3 runs to 13 residues. CDR1 and CDR2 from the germline V gene are KGHSH and LQKENI. V lost 2 bases and J 10 bases, leaving 9 bases between the germline ends.

The chain recombines TRBV7-9 with TRBJ1-1, with D maybe TRBD1 (6 bases). The CDR3 has 13 residues. Germline V lookup: CDR1 SEHNR, CDR2 FQNEAQ (reference sequence). Trimming took off 4 bases at V and 11 bases at J, with 17 bases between the two ends. This chain's CDR3 is CASSSNRAMDAFF. In DNA form, the CDR3 reads TGTGCCAGCAGCTCCAACAGGGCGATGGATGCTTTCTTT.

The chain joins TRBV27 to TRBJ1-3; 7 nucleotides match TRBD1. V lost 5 bases and J lost 1; bases outside the gene matches: 8. CDR3 length: 16 amino acids. Germline V lookup: CDR1 MNHEY, CDR2 SMNVEV (reference sequence). The CDR3 region has the DNA TGTGCCAGCAGTCCTCGACAGGGACGGTCTGGAAACACCATATATTTT. Residues: CASSPRQGRSGNTIYF.

The genes are TRBV28 and TRBJ2-7; 9 nucleotides match TRBD1. This CDR3 has 14 amino acids. J lost 1 base, V lost 7 bases, and 5 bases had no gene match. Germline CDR1 and CDR2: MDHEN and SYDVKM. The CDR3 DNA reads TGTGCCAGCATCACAGGACAGGGGTCCTACGAGCAGTACTTC. It translates to CASITGQGSYEQYF.

The V and J genes are TRBV30 and TRBJ1-3; a possible D gene is TRBD1 (5 bases). This CDR3 has 15 amino acids. Per the germline V gene, CDR1 is GTSNPN and CDR2 is SVGIG (reference sequence). V gave up 4 bases and J gave up 0 bases, with 13 bases separating them. The CDR3 reads CAWTGGVYSGNTIYF. The CDR3, as DNA: TGTGCCTGGACCGGGGGGGTCTACTCTGGAAACACCATATATTTT.

A few counts support this clone. J is TRBJ2-5 and V is TRBV5-1, with 8 bases aligning to TRBD2. The CDR3 runs 18 residues. Trimming removed 2 bases from V and 5 bases from J; junction bases left unmatched: 17. Germline V gene data show CDR1 as SGHRS and CDR2 as YFSETQ. The CDR3 DNA reads as TGCGCCAGCAGCTTCACTCCCAAGGCGGGGGGTTATGTGGAGACCCAGTACTTC. As protein: CASSFTPKAGGYVETQYF.

CDR3 sequence reads: CASQGDRSGNTIYF. In nucleotides, the CDR3 is TGTGCCAGCCAAGGGGATCGCTCTGGAAACACCATATATTTT. This chain links TRBV18 with TRBJ1-3; possible D gene TRBD1, 5 bases. This CDR3 is built from 14 residues. Trimming took off 8 bases at V and 0 bases at J, with 11 bases between the two ends. CDR1 and CDR2 from the germline V gene are KGHSH and LQKENI.

This chain links TRBV19 with TRBJ1-2; 9 bases are a match to TRBD1. Per germline, CDR1 LNHDA and CDR2 SQIVND (reference sequence). CDR3 length equals 14 residues. V dropped 4 bases and J dropped 5; count of bases not matched to a gene: 5. CDR3 nucleotides: TGTGCCAGTAGTACCCGGGACAGGGTATATGGCTACACCTTC. It is translated as CASSTRDRVYGYTF. Complete variable domain (other parts from reference TRBV19 and TRBJ1-2): DGGITQSPKYLFRKEGQNVTLSCEQNLNHDAMYWYRQDPGQGLRLIYYSQIVNDFQKGDIAEGYSVSREKKESFPLTVTSAQKNPTAFYLCASSTRDRVYGYTFGSGTRLTVV.

This clone was found once. J is TRBJ1-1 and V is TRBV28; no definite D call. V lost 8 bases and J lost 8, with 15 bases in between. The CDR3 spans 12 residues. Germline loops: CDR1 MDHEN, CDR2 SYDVKM. The CDR3 region is CASYAGKSEAFF. The CDR3 DNA reads TGTGCCAGCTACGCGGGCAAATCCGAAGCTTTCTTT.

The chain carries TRBV5-1 and TRBJ1-2; D perhaps matches TRBD1 (5 bases). The CDR3 is 13 residues long. Trimming stripped 0 bases from V and 8 bases from J, with 11 bases between. In germline, CDR1 is SGHRS, CDR2 YFSETQ. CDR3 nucleotide sequence: TGCGCCAGCAGCTTGGGGAGTTGGGGCGGCTACACCTTC. It translates to CASSLGSWGGYTF. The whole variable domain, filled in from reference TRBV5-1 and TRBJ1-2, reads KAGVTQTPRYLIKTRGQQVTLSCSPISGHRSVSWYQQTPGQGLQFLFEYFSETQRNKGNFPGRFSGRQFSNSRSEMNVSTLELGDSALYLCASSLGSWGGYTFGSGTRLTVV.

This clone was seen only a few times. CDR3 bases: TGTGCCAGCAGCAGGAGGGTTCGGGACAGGGTGGAAGCTTTCTTT. Amino acids: CASSRRVRDRVEAFF. The rearrangement links TRBV5-8 to TRBJ1-1; 9 positions match TRBD1. Trimming took 4 bases from V and 8 from J; bases not matched to a gene: 12. In germline, CDR1 is SGHTS, CDR2 YDEGEE. This CDR3 comprises 15 residues.